A selection of T cell receptor beta chains follows, all from one sample in a study of blood T cell repertoires in COVID-19. Data came from immunoSEQ multiplex PCR; TCRdb stores just in-frame clones and leaves some out. The sample holds approximately 500,000 clones, 80% to 90% seen once. The source material was peripheral blood. All receptors derive from a man aged 18 to 30 with COVID-19, enrolled during active disease. CDR3s leave out the opening cysteine and the closing phenylalanine or tryptophan. Some rows mark clone size as missing; the rest say once, few, many or name a class of expanded clone.

cdr3_aa: ASSQRETDTQY
j_call: TRBJ2-3
v_call: TRBV2
cdr3_length: 11
clone_size: -

cdr3_aa: SVFDRARLQY
j_call: TRBJ2-7
v_call: TRBV29-1
cdr3_length: 10
clone_size: -

cdr3_aa: ASSLGGQNQPQH
j_call: TRBJ1-5
v_call: TRBV11-1
cdr3_length: 12
clone_size: -

cdr3_aa: ASSLDYGGQPQH
j_call: TRBJ1-5
v_call: TRBV11-2
cdr3_length: 12
clone_size: once

cdr3_aa: ATSDAGFANTGELF
j_call: TRBJ2-2
v_call: TRBV24-1
cdr3_length: 14
clone_size: -

cdr3_aa: ASISDRGHEQY
j_call: TRBJ2-7
v_call: TRBV2
cdr3_length: 11
clone_size: -

cdr3_aa: ATSRDPGVRNTIY
j_call: TRBJ1-3
v_call: TRBV15
cdr3_length: 13
clone_size: once

cdr3_aa: ASSQVRDTGELF
j_call: TRBJ2-2
v_call: TRBV4-1
cdr3_length: 12
clone_size: -

cdr3_aa: SARGALRTEAF
j_call: TRBJ1-1
v_call: TRBV29-1
cdr3_length: 11
clone_size: -

cdr3_aa: ASSDPGYGYT
j_call: TRBJ1-2
v_call: TRBV6-4
cdr3_length: 10
clone_size: -

cdr3_aa: ASSYGQGGNPYEQY
j_call: TRBJ2-7
v_call: TRBV6-6
cdr3_length: 14
clone_size: -

cdr3_aa: ASSTLAGGLETQY
j_call: TRBJ2-5
v_call: TRBV28
cdr3_length: 13
clone_size: -

cdr3_aa: ASSFRDSYNEQF
j_call: TRBJ2-1
v_call: TRBV11-2
cdr3_length: 12
clone_size: -

cdr3_aa: ASSLAGGINEQF
j_call: TRBJ2-1
v_call: TRBV5-1
cdr3_length: 12
clone_size: -

cdr3_aa: ATSNGDGASGNTIY
j_call: TRBJ1-3
v_call: TRBV15
cdr3_length: 14
clone_size: once

cdr3_aa: ATSDLTGDDDTQY
j_call: TRBJ2-3
v_call: TRBV24-1
cdr3_length: 13
clone_size: -

cdr3_aa: ASSLARTGGDEQF
j_call: TRBJ2-1
v_call: TRBV7-8
cdr3_length: 13
clone_size: once

cdr3_aa: ASSPWPGTSSGTEAF
j_call: TRBJ1-1
v_call: TRBV27
cdr3_length: 15
clone_size: -

cdr3_aa: ASRLQGVGTGELF
j_call: TRBJ2-2
v_call: TRBV3-1/TRBV3-2
cdr3_length: 13
clone_size: -

cdr3_aa: ASSGVYRGINSPLH
j_call: TRBJ1-6
v_call: TRBV6-1
cdr3_length: 14
clone_size: few

cdr3_aa: ASSQRQGADEQY
j_call: TRBJ2-7
v_call: TRBV5-5
cdr3_length: 12
clone_size: once

cdr3_aa: ASSLGATSGRASPQY
j_call: TRBJ2-5
v_call: TRBV11-3
cdr3_length: 15
clone_size: -

cdr3_aa: ASSSQGLNTEAF
j_call: TRBJ1-1
v_call: TRBV10-1
cdr3_length: 12
clone_size: -

cdr3_aa: ASSWTGEGVRGYT
j_call: TRBJ1-2
v_call: TRBV27
cdr3_length: 13
clone_size: -

cdr3_aa: ASSLGVMLGVPCTDTQY
j_call: TRBJ2-3
v_call: TRBV11-3
cdr3_length: 17
clone_size: once

cdr3_aa: ASSLSSGGPHEQY
j_call: TRBJ2-7
v_call: TRBV11-2
cdr3_length: 13
clone_size: -